The next 20 T cell receptor beta chains were all read from a single sample in a study of identical twins. TCRdb re-derived calls from the 5' RACE reads in MiXCR, one entry per CDR3 protein. The data contain around 1.7 million distinct CDR3 sequences, roughly 35% of them singletons. Sequencing input: cord blood. Receptors were obtained from a newborn girl in good health.

The chain joins TRBV7-6 to TRBJ2-2, with TRBD2 matching 10 bases. Germline V gene sequence: CDR1 SGHVS, CDR2 FNYEAQ. The CDR3 extends over 17 amino acids. Germline trimming cut 5 bases from V and 4 bases from J; bases unmatched to any gene: 10. This CDR3 is CASSGALAGVSTGELFF. The CDR3 bases are TGTGCCAGCAGCGGTGCCCTAGCGGGAGTTTCCACCGGGGAGCTGTTTTTT.

The rearrangement joins TRBV28 to TRBJ2-1, with 7 bases identical to TRBD2. From germline, CDR1 is MDHEN and CDR2 SYDVKM. The CDR3 length is 15 residues. V lost 8 bases to trimming and J lost 3 bases; unmatched junction nucleotides: 10. In DNA form, the CDR3 reads TGTGCCAGCCGTAAACCGGGGACTAACTACAATGAGCAGTTCTTC. It specifies CASRKPGTNYNEQFF.

A few counts support this clonotype. The chain is built from TRBV11-2 and TRBJ2-7; maybe TRBD1 (6 bases). The CDR3 has 16 amino acids. Germline assignment: CDR1 SGHAT and CDR2 FQNNGV. Trimming took 1 base from V and 3 from J, leaving 16 bases between them. CDR3 loop: CASSLAWGQGNYEQYF. The CDR3 nucleotides are TGTGCCAGCAGCTTAGCGTGGGGGCAGGGCAACTACGAGCAGTACTTC. Drawing the rest from reference TRBV11-2 and TRBJ2-7, the complete variable domain is EAGVAQSPRYKIIEKRQSVAFWCNPISGHATLYWYQQILGQGPKLLIQFQNNGVVDDSQLPKDRFSAERLKGVDSTLKIQPAKLEDSAVYLCASSLAWGQGNYEQYFGPGTRLTVT.

The chain uses TRBV27 and TRBJ2-4; TRBD1 matches at 10 bases. Germline V gene sequence: CDR1 MNHEY, CDR2 SMNVEV (reference sequence). Losses at the gene ends were 6 bases for V and 4 bases for J; bases not matched to a gene: 9. CDR3 length: 16 residues. CDR3 nucleotides: TGTGCCAGCAGACGATCCGGGACAGGGGCAAAAAACATTCAGTACTTC. Protein product: CASRRSGTGAKNIQYF.

This chain joins TRBV20-1 and TRBJ2-3; TRBD2 matches at 8 bases. Germline values: CDR1 DFQATT, CDR2 SNEGSKA (reference sequence). The length of the CDR3 is 15 residues. The V gene end was trimmed by 5 bases and the J gene end by 5 bases; junction bases not matched to a gene: 12. The CDR3, as DNA: TGCAGTGCTGATCGTTCGGGACTAGAAAAAGATACGCAGTATTTT. Translated: CSADRSGLEKDTQYF.

The V gene is TRBV2, the J gene TRBJ1-1, with D tentatively TRBD1 (5 bases). There are 16 residues in the CDR3. The ends were cut back, 7 bases at V and 0 bases at J, with 18 bases in the middle. The germline gives CDR1 SNHLY, CDR2 FYNNEI. The CDR3 DNA sequence: TGTGCCAGCATCCCGGAGGGGAACCTTATGAACACTGAAGCTTTCTTT. Translated, it gives CASIPEGNLMNTEAFF.

This rearrangement joins TRBV3-1 to TRBJ1-2; D possibly corresponds to TRBD1 (6 bases). The V gene lost 3 bases and the J gene lost 11 bases, with 10 bases spanning the gap. CDR3 length: 11 amino acids. The germline gives CDR1 LGHDT, CDR2 YNNKEL (reference sequence). The CDR3 is CASSQGALYTF. The CDR3 DNA is TGTGCCAGCAGCCAGGGGGCTTTATACACCTTC.

V is TRBV14 and J is TRBJ1-1; no clear D. V was clipped by 3 bases and J by 5 bases, with 16 bases between them. Germline V gives CDR1 SGHDN, CDR2 FVKESK. CDR3 length equals 15 residues. CDR3: CASSQRIYGRTEAFF. For the CDR3, the DNA is TGTGCCAGCAGCCAGAGGATTTACGGGAGGACTGAAGCTTTCTTT.

Comment on this clonotype: An end of the junction does not agree with germline; a read error may underlie this. This chain joins TRBV2 and TRBJ2-3, with no clear D. The germline gives CDR1 SNHLY, CDR2 FYNNEI. This CDR3 spans 14 amino acids. In nucleotides, the CDR3 is TGTGCCAGCATGGGTAGCCTAGGCACAGATATGCAGTATTTT. It is translated as CASMGSLGTDMQYF.

This clonotype was seen more than once but under ten times. The chain joins TRBV5-1 to TRBJ2-7, with D unclear. This CDR3 has 13 residues. Germline V CDR1 and CDR2: SGHRS, YFSETQ. V was shortened by 7 bases and J by 7 bases, with 18 bases between the two germline ends. This CDR3 is CASQTYSYNEQYF. The CDR3 bases are TGCGCCAGCCAGACTTACTCCTACAATGAGCAGTACTTC.

This chain connects TRBV5-1 to TRBJ1-1, with a weak D call TRBD1 (6 bases). Germline CDR1 reads SGHRS; CDR2 reads YFSETQ. V lost 0 bases, J lost 9 bases, and 12 bases lay in between. CDR3 length: 13 residues. The CDR3 DNA sequence: TGCGCCAGCAGCTTGGAGACAGGTTTCAAAGCTTTCTTT. It encodes CASSLETGFKAFF.

The chain carries TRBV12-3 or TRBV12-4 and TRBJ2-1; 8 bases fit TRBD1. CDR3 length: 15 amino acids. V was clipped by 6 bases and J by 8 bases; unmatched bases: 12. The CDR3 region is CASSSTGGLRDEQFF. The CDR3 DNA reads TGTGCCAGCAGCTCTACAGGGGGGCTAAGGGATGAGCAGTTCTTC.

The CDR3 nucleotides read TGTGCCACCAGTGGCAGCAGCCCCACAGATACGCAGTATTTT. This encodes CATSGSSPTDTQYF. The V call is TRBV24-1, the J call TRBJ2-3, with D hard to call. The V and J ends lost 5 bases and 2 bases respectively, with 10 bases between them. CDR1 is KGHDR and CDR2 is SFDVKD in the germline V gene. The CDR3 is made up of 14 amino acids.

The rearrangement links TRBV28 to TRBJ1-1; D uncertain. Germline assignment: CDR1 MDHEN and CDR2 SYDVKM. The CDR3 is made up of 14 amino acids. Deletions cut 5 bases from V and 2 bases from J, with 12 bases between. CDR3 coding DNA: TGTGCCAGCAGTCTCAAGAGGGCAAACACTGAAGCTTTCTTT. Translating gives CASSLKRANTEAFF.

The chain combines TRBV9 with TRBJ2-1; D tentatively fits TRBD1 or TRBD2 (5 bases each). The V end lost 4 bases, the J end lost 8 bases, and 13 bases lay between the germline ends. This CDR3 contains 13 residues. Germline V gives CDR1 SGDLS, CDR2 YYNGEE. The CDR3 loop is CASSNHPGHEQFF. CDR3 coding DNA: TGTGCCAGCAGCAATCATCCGGGACATGAGCAGTTCTTC. Using reference TRBV9 and TRBJ2-1 for the parts outside the CDR3, the full variable domain is DSGVTQTPKHLITATGQRVTLRCSPRSGDLSVYWYQQSLDQGLQFLIQYYNGEERAKGNILERFSAQQFPDLHSELNLSSLELGDSALYFCASSNHPGHEQFFGPGTRLTVL.

V and J are TRBV28 and TRBJ1-4; 9 bases fit TRBD1. This CDR3 has 17 amino acids. The germline gives CDR1 MDHEN, CDR2 SYDVKM. V shed 4 bases and J 8 bases; nucleotides not matched to a gene: 14. CDR3 region: CASSSSRSTGGKEKLFF. The CDR3 coding sequence is TGTGCCAGCAGTTCATCCAGATCGACAGGGGGTAAAGAAAAACTGTTTTTT.

J is TRBJ2-5 and V is TRBV12-5, with 10 nucleotides matching TRBD2. Trimming cost V 5 bases and J 4 bases; bases outside gene matches: 7. This CDR3 is 15 amino acids long. The V gene's germline CDR1 is LGHNT and CDR2 FRNRAP. CDR3 bases: TGTGCTAGTGGTGCCGGGACTAGCGTCGTAGAGACCCAGTACTTC. Amino acids: CASGAGTSVVETQYF.

As regards this clonotype: The junction departs from the called germline gene at one end, perhaps through a read error. This chain uses TRBV3-1 with TRBJ1-6; 7 nucleotides line up with TRBD1. This CDR3 is 14 amino acids long. Germline CDR1 and CDR2: LGHDT and YNNKEL (reference sequence). CDR3 region: CASSLTGANSSLHF. The CDR3 DNA reads as TGTGCCAGCAGTCTTACAGGGGCCAATTCATCCCTCCACTTT.

This clonotype was seen a few times. This rearrangement joins TRBV6-2 or TRBV6-3 to TRBJ2-7, with D perhaps matching TRBD2 (5 bases). CDR1 and CDR2 from the germline V gene are MNHEY and SVGEGT. This CDR3 region has 13 residues. Trimming shortened V by 7 bases and J by 4 bases, and 14 bases separated the two germline ends. Here the CDR3 reads CASNQRVRYEQYF. The CDR3 DNA sequence: TGTGCCAGCAATCAGAGGGTAAGGTACGAGCAGTACTTC.

The chain carries TRBV20-1 and TRBJ2-1; D not certain. V shed 4 bases and J shed 4 bases, with 17 bases lying between them. Germline loops: CDR1 DFQATT, CDR2 SNEGSKA (reference sequence). CDR3 length: 15 residues. The CDR3 protein is CSATSTRTPYNEQFF. Written as DNA, the CDR3 is TGCAGTGCTACCTCCACTCGCACCCCTTACAATGAGCAGTTCTTC.